The sequence of this T cell receptor beta chain was determined in a study of cytomegalovirus exposure and HLA in healthy donors. General study results and limits: In a later analysis, specific HLA alleles were associated with 16,000 or so TCR beta sequences at a 0.05 false discovery rate. An analysis done earlier found most TCR beta V segments productive about 87% or about 30% of the time. According to a later analysis, most TCR beta chains associated with CMV appeared HLA-restricted. Indistinguishable V segments such as TRBV6-2 and TRBV6-3 were excluded.

Points on this clone: Its target is unknown.

V was clipped by 3 bases and J by 3 bases; unmatched bases: 7. The CDR3 has 15 residues. Germline V gene sequence: CDR1 LNHDA, CDR2 SQIVND (reference sequence). The primer mix had 60 Vbeta and 13 Jbeta primers. Sequenced by immunoSEQ multiplex PCR; TCRdb stores in-frame clones only, minus some. The table records approximately 190,000 clones, around 80% of them present only once. This TCR came from a woman aged 18-30 years in good health and CMV-seropositive. The sequencing input was PBMCs. V is TRBV19 and J is TRBJ2-5, with 7 bases lining up with TRBD2. The CDR3 region has the DNA TGTGCCAGTAGTATGGGGGGGACGGAGAAAGAGACCCAGTACTTC. Translated, it gives CASSMGGTEKETQYF.